This entry is about one TCR beta chain. The antigen is not known. With 0 bases clipped from V and 8 bases from J, the junction kept 2 bases outside the gene matches. Germline-derived CDR1 and CDR2 are KGHDR and SFDVKD. The CDR3 consists of 16 residues. Investigators profiled TCR beta VDJ and CDR3 from genomic DNA template. One entry per CDR3 protein results from TCRdb running MiXCR on the reads. The sample has about 200,000 distinct CDR3 sequences; about half are singletons. These data originate in a study of CD8+CD57+ T cells in acquired aplastic anemia. Patients sequenced had flow cytometry evidence of CD8+CD57+ cell expansion. None of the patients had been given any therapy when their blood was sampled. Overall study findings and caveats: Significance was not reached for CD8+ Simpson's diversity between patients and controls.

The specimen was sorted CD4+, CD8+, or CD8+CD57+ T cells (not recorded which) from PBMCs. The clonotype was recovered from a human donor with aplastic anemia. The chain links TRBV24-1 to TRBJ2-2; 13 bases are a match to TRBD2. The CDR3 coding sequence is TGTGCCACCAGTGATTTGTGGACTAGCGGGAGAGGGGAGCTGTTTTTT. This translates into CATSDLWTSGRGELFF.